This is a list of T cell receptor beta chains from one sample in a study of post-analysis software for immune sequencing data. TCRdb re-analysed the PCR reads in MiXCR, keeping a single row per CDR3 protein. The repertoire consists of fewer than 850,000 distinct CDR3 sequences, with 25% to 30% occurring once and the leading ten covering 0.56%. Sequencing used blood. These receptors all come from a girl aged 10-17 years with multiple sclerosis. CDR3s include the opening cysteine and the closing phenylalanine or tryptophan. A D gene is named only where the DNA matches it firmly. Part of the rows lack a size; the others show once, few, many or a class for expanded clones.

d_call: -
v_call: TRBV7-9
j_call: TRBJ2-1
clone_size: many
cdr3_nt: TGTGCCAGCAGCTTCCCCCCGGGGTCCGCTAATGAGCAGTTCTTC
cdr3_aa: CASSFPPGSANEQFF

d_call: -
v_call: TRBV7-2
j_call: TRBJ2-1
clone_size: few
cdr3_nt: TGTGCCAGCAGCCGTGGGGTAGCGGCCAACTACAATGAGCAGTTCTTC
cdr3_aa: CASSRGVAANYNEQFF

d_call: TRBD2
v_call: TRBV12-3/TRBV12-4
j_call: TRBJ2-1
clone_size: -
cdr3_nt: TGTGCCACACCCGGGGGTAGCGGGAGAGAGGAGCAGTTCTTC
cdr3_aa: CATPGGSGREEQFF

d_call: TRBD2
v_call: TRBV20-1
j_call: TRBJ2-3
clone_size: few
cdr3_nt: TGCAGTGCTAGAGGCGAGCGGGGGGGCGGCTCAGATACGCAGTATTTT
cdr3_aa: CSARGERGGGSDTQYF

d_call: -
v_call: TRBV7-9
j_call: TRBJ1-1
clone_size: many
cdr3_nt: TGTGCCAGCAGCTTATGGGGGAACACTGAAGCTTTCTTT
cdr3_aa: CASSLWGNTEAFF

d_call: -
v_call: TRBV2
j_call: TRBJ2-7
clone_size: few
cdr3_nt: TGTGCCAGCAGTGTGGACTACGAGCAGTACTTC
cdr3_aa: CASSVDYEQYF

d_call: -
v_call: TRBV5-1
j_call: TRBJ2-3
clone_size: -
cdr3_nt: TGCGCCAGCAGCTTGGCGATAGCAGGAGATACGCAGTATTTT
cdr3_aa: CASSLAIAGDTQYF

d_call: -
v_call: TRBV6-1
j_call: TRBJ2-5
clone_size: few
cdr3_nt: TGTGCCACCTCTAGACAGAACCAAGAGACCCAGTACTTC
cdr3_aa: CATSRQNQETQYF

d_call: TRBD2
v_call: TRBV20-1
j_call: TRBJ2-5
clone_size: few
cdr3_nt: TGCAGTGCTAGATCCGAGCGGGGGGGCCCCCAAGAGACCCAGTACTTC
cdr3_aa: CSARSERGGPQETQYF

d_call: -
v_call: TRBV20-1
j_call: TRBJ2-5
clone_size: few
cdr3_nt: TGCAGTGCTAGAGATCAAGCAGGGTACCAAGAGACCCAGTACTTC
cdr3_aa: CSARDQAGYQETQYF

d_call: -
v_call: TRBV29-1
j_call: TRBJ2-5
clone_size: -
cdr3_nt: TGCAGCTCCTGGGACCGGGCTAGCAGTTGGGAAGAGACCCAGTACTTC
cdr3_aa: CSSWDRASSWEETQYF

d_call: TRBD2
v_call: TRBV6-6
j_call: TRBJ2-1
clone_size: -
cdr3_nt: TGTGCCAGCAGAAACAGCGGGGGGGCCGCAGTAAATGAGCAGTTCTTC
cdr3_aa: CASRNSGGAAVNEQFF

d_call: -
v_call: TRBV15
j_call: TRBJ2-1
clone_size: -
cdr3_nt: TGTGCCACCAGCAGAGGCCGGGGGGCGCGAAATGAGCAGTTCTTC
cdr3_aa: CATSRGRGARNEQFF

d_call: TRBD1
v_call: TRBV2
j_call: TRBJ2-7
clone_size: -
cdr3_nt: TGTGCCAGCACCCAATCGACAGGGATCGGGGATGAGCAGTACTTC
cdr3_aa: CASTQSTGIGDEQYF

d_call: -
v_call: TRBV6-4
j_call: TRBJ2-3
clone_size: many
cdr3_nt: TGTGCCAGCAGTGAACGACAGACAGATACGCAGTATTTT
cdr3_aa: CASSERQTDTQYF

d_call: -
v_call: TRBV7-2
j_call: TRBJ2-1
clone_size: -
cdr3_nt: TGTGCCAGCAGCTTCTACTGCGGGACTGGGGCCAATGAGCAGTTCTTC
cdr3_aa: CASSFYCGTGANEQFF

d_call: TRBD2
v_call: TRBV20-1
j_call: TRBJ2-1
clone_size: -
cdr3_nt: TGCAGTGCTTTCTCAAGCGGGAGGGCCCTCCGCGAGCAGTTCTTC
cdr3_aa: CSAFSSGRALREQFF

d_call: -
v_call: TRBV27
j_call: TRBJ2-1
clone_size: few
cdr3_nt: TGTGCCACCAAAACCACAGGGAGCTCCTACAATGAGCAGTTCTTC
cdr3_aa: CATKTTGSSYNEQFF

d_call: -
v_call: TRBV5-1
j_call: TRBJ1-1
clone_size: -
cdr3_nt: TGCGCCAGCAGCCCCGGGGGGCAGCCGAACACTGAAGCTTTCTTT
cdr3_aa: CASSPGGQPNTEAFF

d_call: -
v_call: TRBV20-1
j_call: TRBJ2-5
clone_size: few
cdr3_nt: TGCAGTGCTCCGGAAAGACAGGACCGGCCAGGGAATTGGAAGACCCAGTACTTC
cdr3_aa: CSAPERQDRPGNWKTQYF

d_call: -
v_call: TRBV6-2/TRBV6-3
j_call: TRBJ2-5
clone_size: -
cdr3_nt: TGTGCCAGCAGACGGGACTGGGGCAGAGGAGAGCAGTACTTC
cdr3_aa: CASRRDWGRGEQYF

d_call: -
v_call: TRBV28
j_call: TRBJ1-1
clone_size: -
cdr3_nt: TGTGCCAGCAGTCCGCCCCAGGGGAGCACTGAAGCTTTCTTT
cdr3_aa: CASSPPQGSTEAFF

d_call: -
v_call: TRBV5-1
j_call: TRBJ2-7
clone_size: -
cdr3_nt: TGCGCCAGCAGCTTGTTTGTATTGCCGTACTTC
cdr3_aa: CASSLFVLPYF

d_call: TRBD2
v_call: TRBV6-1
j_call: TRBJ2-1
clone_size: -
cdr3_nt: TGTGCCAGCAGTGAGTTGAGCGGGAGCTCCTACAATGAGCAGTTCTTC
cdr3_aa: CASSELSGSSYNEQFF

d_call: -
v_call: TRBV10-3
j_call: TRBJ2-3
clone_size: -
cdr3_nt: TGTGCCTCGCTCGGGGGTTTGGGTTCGACAGATACGCAGTATTTT
cdr3_aa: CASLGGLGSTDTQYF

d_call: TRBD2
v_call: TRBV20-1
j_call: TRBJ2-3
clone_size: -
cdr3_nt: TGCAGTGCTAGCCCCAGCGGGGGCAGCACAGATACGCAGTATTTT
cdr3_aa: CSASPSGGSTDTQYF

d_call: TRBD2
v_call: TRBV24-1
j_call: TRBJ2-5
clone_size: few
cdr3_nt: TGTGCCACCAGTGACTCCGCCGGGACTAGCGACGATGAGGGGACCCAGTACTTC
cdr3_aa: CATSDSAGTSDDEGTQYF

d_call: -
v_call: TRBV12-3/TRBV12-4
j_call: TRBJ2-3
clone_size: -
cdr3_nt: TGTGCCAGCAGTAGGAACAGAGCTAGAACAGATACGCAGTATTTT
cdr3_aa: CASSRNRARTDTQYF

d_call: -
v_call: TRBV11-2
j_call: TRBJ2-1
clone_size: -
cdr3_nt: TGTGCCAGCAGCTACAGCGAGGGTCTCGTGGGGGCAGTTTACGCGGAGCAGTTCTTC
cdr3_aa: CASSYSEGLVGAVYAEQFF

d_call: -
v_call: TRBV5-1
j_call: TRBJ1-5
clone_size: few
cdr3_nt: TGCGCCAGCAGCTTGTGGCCAGGAGGCAATCAGCCCCAGCATTTT
cdr3_aa: CASSLWPGGNQPQHF

d_call: -
v_call: TRBV7-2
j_call: TRBJ2-5
clone_size: -
cdr3_nt: TGTGCCAGCAGCTTAACGTTTTCAGGGACCGAAGAGACCCAGTACTTC
cdr3_aa: CASSLTFSGTEETQYF

d_call: -
v_call: TRBV20-1
j_call: TRBJ2-3
clone_size: -
cdr3_nt: TGCAGTGCTAGATGGGGTGGTGAGGGGCAGTCGCAGTATTTT
cdr3_aa: CSARWGGEGQSQYF

d_call: -
v_call: TRBV4-1
j_call: TRBJ2-5
clone_size: -
cdr3_nt: TGCGCCAGCAGCGGAGCCAGGGGTCAAGAGACCCAGTACTTC
cdr3_aa: CASSGARGQETQYF

d_call: TRBD2
v_call: TRBV20-1
j_call: TRBJ2-1
clone_size: few
cdr3_nt: TGCAGTGCCGCCGTTGGGACTAGCTCCTACAATGAGCAGTTCTTC
cdr3_aa: CSAAVGTSSYNEQFF

d_call: -
v_call: TRBV28
j_call: TRBJ2-3
clone_size: -
cdr3_nt: TGTGCCAGCAGTTTTGAGGGCCCCCTTGGCCCAGATACGCAGTATTTT
cdr3_aa: CASSFEGPLGPDTQYF

d_call: TRBD2
v_call: TRBV7-9
j_call: TRBJ2-1
clone_size: -
cdr3_nt: TGTGCCAGCACCCAAAGGTCAGAGGGGACTAGGTGGCATGAGCAGTTCTTC
cdr3_aa: CASTQRSEGTRWHEQFF

d_call: -
v_call: TRBV7-2
j_call: TRBJ2-3
clone_size: -
cdr3_nt: TGTGCCAGCAGCCCCCTGGCCGTAGGTAGCACAGATACGCAGTATTTT
cdr3_aa: CASSPLAVGSTDTQYF

d_call: TRBD1
v_call: TRBV5-1
j_call: TRBJ2-7
clone_size: few
cdr3_nt: TGCGCCAGCAGCCCGGACAGGGGATTCTACGAGCAGTACTTC
cdr3_aa: CASSPDRGFYEQYF

d_call: TRBD2
v_call: TRBV7-9
j_call: TRBJ2-1
clone_size: few
cdr3_nt: TGTGCCAGCAGCTACCCCTCTTCCCCGGGACTAGCGGGAGGATACAATGAGCAGTTCTTC
cdr3_aa: CASSYPSSPGLAGGYNEQFF

d_call: -
v_call: TRBV7-2
j_call: TRBJ1-1
clone_size: -
cdr3_nt: TGTGCCAGCAGCTTAGTGACCGTGAACACTGAAGCTTTCTTT
cdr3_aa: CASSLVTVNTEAFF

d_call: TRBD2
v_call: TRBV7-2
j_call: TRBJ2-7
clone_size: few
cdr3_nt: TGTGCCAGCAGCACTAGCGTCGGCGAGCAGTACTTC
cdr3_aa: CASSTSVGEQYF

d_call: -
v_call: TRBV14
j_call: TRBJ1-6
clone_size: -
cdr3_nt: TGTGCCAGCAGCCCGTGGGACTGGAGCTCCTATAATTCACCCCTCCACTTT
cdr3_aa: CASSPWDWSSYNSPLHF

d_call: -
v_call: TRBV5-1
j_call: TRBJ2-1
clone_size: -
cdr3_nt: TGCGCCAGCAGCTTGGGAGGGCCATCCTACAATGAGCAGTTCTTC
cdr3_aa: CASSLGGPSYNEQFF

d_call: -
v_call: TRBV7-2
j_call: TRBJ2-1
clone_size: -
cdr3_nt: TGTGCCAGCAGCTTATCCAGGCGATACAATGAGCAGTTCTTC
cdr3_aa: CASSLSRRYNEQFF

d_call: -
v_call: TRBV20-1
j_call: TRBJ1-2
clone_size: -
cdr3_nt: TGCAGTGCCCTCTCGACGATTTTCGTTGGCTACACCTTC
cdr3_aa: CSALSTIFVGYTF

d_call: TRBD2
v_call: TRBV7-7
j_call: TRBJ2-1
clone_size: few
cdr3_nt: TGTGCCAGCAGCTTAGTGCCTAGCGGAGGTAATGAGCAGTTCTTC
cdr3_aa: CASSLVPSGGNEQFF

d_call: -
v_call: TRBV4-3
j_call: TRBJ2-3
clone_size: few
cdr3_nt: TGCGCCAGCAGCCAAGCCTTGGGGGCAGATACGCAGTATTTT
cdr3_aa: CASSQALGADTQYF

d_call: TRBD1
v_call: TRBV10-3
j_call: TRBJ2-1
clone_size: few
cdr3_nt: TGTGCCATCAGTGTGTCGGGACAGTACAATGAGCAGTTCTTC
cdr3_aa: CAISVSGQYNEQFF

d_call: TRBD2
v_call: TRBV6-2/TRBV6-3
j_call: TRBJ2-7
clone_size: few
cdr3_nt: TGTGCCAGCAGGCCCATCCTAGCGGGAGGAAACGAGCAGTACTTC
cdr3_aa: CASRPILAGGNEQYF

d_call: -
v_call: TRBV29-1
j_call: TRBJ2-1
clone_size: -
cdr3_nt: TGCAGCGTTGGTGACAGGAAAATATACAATGAGCAGTTCTTC
cdr3_aa: CSVGDRKIYNEQFF